This entry lists 18 T cell receptor beta chains sequenced from one sample in a study of blood T cell repertoires in COVID-19. Clones were sequenced by immunoSEQ multiplex PCR, and TCRdb holds only the in-frame ones, with some missing. The sample has 100,000 to 120,000 clones, about 75% seen once. Sequencing was done on a sample of peripheral blood. The source of these receptors is a woman aged 80 or over with active or convalescent COVID-19.

The chain links TRBV1 to TRBJ2-3; TRBD2 is the table's D call, not checked against the DNA. TRBV1 is reported as a pseudogene. CDR3 length: 17 amino acids. Here the CDR3 DNA reads TGCACCAGCAGCTCCCAGCTGAGGGAGGACCACACAGATACGCAGTATTTT. This codes for CTSSSQLREDHTDTQYF.

V and J are TRBV6-2 or TRBV6-3 and TRBJ2-7; the D gene is possibly TRBD1 (5 bases). Germline-derived CDR1 and CDR2 are MNHEY and SVGEGT. The CDR3 is 14 residues long. V was cut by 6 bases and J by 0 bases, with 12 bases left in between. CDR3 DNA: TGTGCCAGCAGCGACAGTACCTTCTCCTACGAGCAGTACTTC. The encoded protein is CASSDSTFSYEQYF.

This clone was observed a few times. The chain employs TRBV9 and TRBJ2-3; TRBD2 aligns across 12 bases. Per the germline V gene, CDR1 is SGDLS and CDR2 is YYNGEE. CDR3 length equals 15 residues. After removal of 4 bases from V and 4 bases from J, the junction contained 4 bases not matched to a gene. The CDR3 nucleotides read TGTGCCAGCAGCCCGACTAGCGGGAGAGCAGATACGCAGTATTTT. Translation gives CASSPTSGRADTQYF.

This chain links TRBV4-2 with TRBJ1-2; D gene uncertain. The CDR3 has 13 amino acids. Germline CDR1 and CDR2: LGHNA and YNFKEQ. V lost 0 bases, J lost 8 bases, and 10 bases lay in between. The CDR3 loop is CASSQEEARGYTF. As DNA, the CDR3 is TGTGCCAGCAGCCAAGAAGAAGCCCGCGGCTACACCTTC.

The V gene is TRBV5-1, the J gene TRBJ2-1; 16 positions match TRBD2. The trim removed 3 bases at V and 13 bases at J, leaving 4 bases unmatched. This CDR3 contains 14 residues. The germline gives CDR1 SGHRS, CDR2 YFSETQ. CDR3 residues: CASSSGLAGGSQFF. CDR3 in DNA: TGCGCCAGCAGCTCGGGACTAGCGGGAGGGTCCCAGTTCTTC. The full variable domain, with the rest looked up from reference TRBV5-1 and TRBJ2-1, is KAGVTQTPRYLIKTRGQQVTLSCSPISGHRSVSWYQQTPGQGLQFLFEYFSETQRNKGNFPGRFSGRQFSNSRSEMNVSTLELGDSALYLCASSSGLAGGSQFFGPGTRLTVL.

This rearrangement joins TRBV3-1 (or the pseudogene TRBV3-2) to TRBJ2-1; D call uncertain. The CDR3 length is 12 residues. Germline V lookup: CDR1 LGHDT, CDR2 YNNKEL (reference sequence). V was clipped by 3 bases and J by 5 bases, with 5 bases between them. As DNA, the CDR3 is TGTGCCAGCAGCCATGAGGACAATGAGCAGTTCTTC. Its translation: CASSHEDNEQFF.

This clone was detected a few times. This chain joins TRBV29-1 and TRBJ2-5; 7 nucleotides match TRBD1. The length of the CDR3 is 13 residues. The germline CDR1 and CDR2 sequences are SQVTM and ANQGSEA. V dropped 4 bases and J dropped 4; count of bases not matched to a gene: 6. The CDR3 protein is CSVVRGRGETQYF. The CDR3 nucleotides are TGCAGCGTTGTAAGGGGGCGAGGAGAGACCCAGTACTTC.

This clone was counted once. CDR3 DNA: TGTGCCAGCATCCATCGGGGACAGAATAAGCCCTCTGAAGCTTTCTTT. This codes for CASIHRGQNKPSEAFF. The chain uses TRBV7-9 and TRBJ1-1; 7 nucleotides match TRBD1. There are 16 residues in the CDR3. Trimming took 7 bases from V and 6 from J; bases not matched to a gene: 17. Germline V gives CDR1 SEHNR, CDR2 FQNEAQ (reference sequence).

This chain links TRBV30 with TRBJ1-2, with a possible D match to TRBD1 (6 bases). Trimming left V 4 bases short and J 4 bases short, with 10 bases between. This CDR3 spans 12 amino acids. Germline values: CDR1 GTSNPN, CDR2 SVGIG (reference sequence). The CDR3 coding sequence is TGTGCCTGGAAGCGGACAGTCTATGGCTACACCTTC. It specifies CAWKRTVYGYTF.

The chain carries TRBV5-1 and TRBJ2-5, with 7 bases identical to TRBD1. The V gene end was trimmed by 4 bases and the J gene end by 4 bases; junction bases not matched to a gene: 7. Germline V CDR1 and CDR2: SGHRS, YFSETQ. The CDR3 spans 14 residues. CDR3 DNA sequence: TGCGCCAGCAGCGGAACAGGGGCGGGAGAGACCCAGTACTTC. Translated, it gives CASSGTGAGETQYF.

The CDR3 protein is CASSPGGGFYYGYTF. Written as DNA, the CDR3 is TGTGCCAGCAGCCCGGGAGGGGGCTTTTACTATGGCTACACCTTC. The chain uses TRBV28 and TRBJ1-2; 7 bases are shared with TRBD1. Trimming removed 6 bases from V and 3 bases from J; junction bases left unmatched: 10. CDR1 MDHEN and CDR2 SYDVKM come from the germline V gene. CDR3 length: 15 residues.

The V call is TRBV9, the J call TRBJ2-5; 9 bases match TRBD2. Germline-derived CDR1 and CDR2 are SGDLS and YYNGEE. The V and J ends lost 2 bases and 1 base, in that order; junction bases with no gene match: 6. This CDR3 has 16 amino acids. CDR3 nucleotide sequence: TGTGCCAGCAGCGTCGCTAGCGGGATCACCCAAGAGACCCAGTACTTC. Translating gives CASSVASGITQETQYF.

This sequence joins TRBV6-5 and TRBJ2-5, with 11 positions matching TRBD1. The CDR3 consists of 14 residues. The V and J ends lost 6 bases and 5 bases, in that order; junction bases with no gene match: 5. The germline V gene encodes CDR1 MNHEY and CDR2 SVGAGI. The CDR3 region has the DNA TGTGCCAGCAGCGGGGACAGGGGGAGGGAGACCCAGTACTTC. It specifies CASSGDRGRETQYF.

The V gene is TRBV11-2, the J gene TRBJ2-1; a weak D match, TRBD2 (6 bases). The CDR3 is 12 amino acids. Trimming left V 1 base short and J 16 bases short, with 14 bases between. Germline V gives CDR1 SGHAT, CDR2 FQNNGV. CDR3 DNA sequence: TGTGCCAGCAGCTTAGTAGGCCCGGGACTTTTCTTC. Amino acid sequence: CASSLVGPGLFF.

CDR3 region: CASSQSALAGGLGETQYF. CDR3 coding DNA: TGTGCCAGCAGCCAGAGCGCACTAGCGGGAGGATTGGGAGAGACCCAGTACTTC. The V and J genes are TRBV7-8 and TRBJ2-5; 12 positions agree with TRBD2. The CDR3 is made up of 18 amino acids. V shed 5 bases, J shed 4 bases, and the junction held 14 bases outside the gene matches. Germline V gene lookup returns CDR1 SGHVS and CDR2 FQNEAQ.

CDR3 loop: CASSTGTGVIAKNIQYF. In nucleotides, the CDR3 is TGTGCCAGTAGTACCGGGACAGGGGTTATAGCCAAAAACATTCAGTACTTC. V is TRBV19 and J is TRBJ2-4, with 10 positions matching TRBD1. V dropped 4 bases and J dropped 0; count of bases not matched to a gene: 6. CDR1 and CDR2 from the germline V gene are LNHDA and SQIVND (reference sequence). This CDR3 has 17 residues.

This chain connects TRBV29-1 to TRBJ1-1, with D perhaps TRBD1 (6 bases). CDR3 length: 13 residues. From germline, CDR1 is SQVTM and CDR2 ANQGSEA. The V and J ends lost 4 bases and 1 base respectively, with 10 bases between them. CDR3 DNA: TGCAGCGTTGGGATGGGACAGAACACTGAAGCTTTCTTT. Translated: CSVGMGQNTEAFF.

This clone was counted once. CDR3 amino acids: CASSVRTDGGYTF. The CDR3 DNA reads as TGTGCCAGCAGTGTAAGGACAGACGGCGGCTACACCTTC. The chain links TRBV28 to TRBJ1-2; D is perhaps TRBD1 (6 bases). Trimming removed 5 bases at V and 8 bases at J, with 15 bases between. This CDR3 comprises 13 residues. The germline V gene has CDR1 MDHEN and CDR2 SYDVKM.